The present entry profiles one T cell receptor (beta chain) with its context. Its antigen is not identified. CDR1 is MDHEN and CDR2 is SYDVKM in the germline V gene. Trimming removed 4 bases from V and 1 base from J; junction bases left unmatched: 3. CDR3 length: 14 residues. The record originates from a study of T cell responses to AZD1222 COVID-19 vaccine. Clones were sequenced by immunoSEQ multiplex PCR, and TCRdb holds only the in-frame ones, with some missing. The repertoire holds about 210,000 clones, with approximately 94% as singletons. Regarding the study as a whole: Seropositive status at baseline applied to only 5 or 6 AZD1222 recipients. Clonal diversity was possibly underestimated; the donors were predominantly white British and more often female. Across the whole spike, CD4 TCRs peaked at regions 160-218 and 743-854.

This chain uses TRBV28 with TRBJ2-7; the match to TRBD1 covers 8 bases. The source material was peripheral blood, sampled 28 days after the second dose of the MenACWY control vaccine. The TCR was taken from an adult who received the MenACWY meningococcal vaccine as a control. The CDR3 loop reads CASSSRTGSYEQYF. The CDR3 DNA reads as TGTGCCAGCAGTTCAAGGACAGGGTCCTACGAGCAGTACTTC.